Below, one TCR beta chain is given with its context. Its cognate antigen is unknown. The V end was cut by 3 bases, the J end by 2 bases, with 17 bases between. Germline loops: CDR1 MNHEY, CDR2 SMNVEV (reference sequence). This CDR3 region has 16 residues. This sample was taken from a study of cytomegalovirus exposure and HLA in healthy donors. Study observations and caveats: TCR sequences were mostly rare, though some public TCRs occurred in many donors. Altogether, more than 150 TCR beta chains were recorded as cytomegalovirus-associated.

Sequencing was performed with immunoSEQ multiplex PCR; in TCRdb, only in-frame clones are kept and a portion is missing. This table holds approximately 230,000 clones, roughly 87% found once. The material sequenced was PBMCs. V usage is TRBV27 and J usage is TRBJ2-7; the D gene could be TRBD1 or TRBD2 (5 bases each). This clonotype originated in a man aged 18 to 35 in good health and CMV-seropositive. CDR3 bases: TGTGCCAGCAGTTTGAGCCCCTTTGGGGGAGCCTACGAGCAGTACTTC. Amino acid sequence: CASSLSPFGGAYEQYF.